The source of this TCR beta chain is a study of blood T cell repertoires in COVID-19. Study-level background: T cells, B-cell-depleted T cells, or PBMCs provided the cDNA or gDNA that served as material.

This CDR3 is built from 17 residues. Per germline, CDR1 SGHTA and CDR2 FQGNSA. With 0 bases removed from V and 6 bases from J, the gap between germline ends came to 17 bases. Clones were read by immunoSEQ multiplex PCR, and TCRdb kept only the in-frame ones, dropping some. The table shows 300,000 to 350,000 clones, with roughly 85% occurring only once. Each participant's cohort was designated according to participant-reported clinical history. A single count supports this clone. The sequencing input was PBMCs or T cells enriched from blood (not recorded which). This chain uses TRBV7-2 with TRBJ1-4, with D possibly being TRBD1 (5 bases). This receptor was taken from a woman aged 40 to 50 with acute COVID-19. This CDR3 is CASSLALAGNFDEKLFF. The DNA of the CDR3 is TGTGCCAGCAGCTTAGCGCTGGCAGGGAACTTTGATGAAAAACTGTTTTTT. Supplemented by reference TRBV7-2 and TRBJ1-4, the full variable domain reads GAGVSQSPSNKVTEKGKDVELRCDPISGHTALYWYRQSLGQGLEFLIYFQGNSAPDKSGLPSDRFSAERTGGSVSTLTIQRTQQEDSAVYLCASSLALAGNFDEKLFFGSGTQLSVL.